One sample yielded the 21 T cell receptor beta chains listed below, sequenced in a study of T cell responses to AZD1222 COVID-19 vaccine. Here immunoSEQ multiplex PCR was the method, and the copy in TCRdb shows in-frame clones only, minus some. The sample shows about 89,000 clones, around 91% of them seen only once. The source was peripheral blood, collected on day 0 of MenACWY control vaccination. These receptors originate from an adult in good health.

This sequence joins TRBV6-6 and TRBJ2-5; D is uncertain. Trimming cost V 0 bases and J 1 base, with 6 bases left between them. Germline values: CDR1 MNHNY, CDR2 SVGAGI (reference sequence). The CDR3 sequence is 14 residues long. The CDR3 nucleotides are TGTGCCAGCAGTTACTCTAGTCTCCAAGAGACCCAGTACTTC. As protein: CASSYSSLQETQYF.

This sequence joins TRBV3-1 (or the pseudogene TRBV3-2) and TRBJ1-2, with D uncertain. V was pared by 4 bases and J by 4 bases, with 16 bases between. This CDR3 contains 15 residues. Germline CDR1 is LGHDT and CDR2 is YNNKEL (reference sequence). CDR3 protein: CASSPIVRVGYGYTF. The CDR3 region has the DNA TGTGCCAGCAGCCCAATCGTTAGGGTAGGCTATGGCTACACCTTC.

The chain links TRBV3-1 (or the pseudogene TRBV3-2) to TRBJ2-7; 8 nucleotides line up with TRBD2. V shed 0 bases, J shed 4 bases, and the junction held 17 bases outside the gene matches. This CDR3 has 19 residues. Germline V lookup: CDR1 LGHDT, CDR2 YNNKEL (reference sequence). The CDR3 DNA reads TGTGCCAGCAGCCAAGACCCCCACGCGGGGGGCCGGAAGATATACGAGCAGTACTTC. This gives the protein CASSQDPHAGGRKIYEQYF.

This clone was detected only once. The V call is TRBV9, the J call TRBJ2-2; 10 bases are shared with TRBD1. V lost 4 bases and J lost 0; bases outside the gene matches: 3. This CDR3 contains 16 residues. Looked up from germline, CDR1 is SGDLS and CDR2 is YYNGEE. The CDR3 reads CASSIGQGANTGELFF. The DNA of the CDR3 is TGTGCCAGCAGCATCGGACAGGGGGCGAACACCGGGGAGCTGTTTTTT.

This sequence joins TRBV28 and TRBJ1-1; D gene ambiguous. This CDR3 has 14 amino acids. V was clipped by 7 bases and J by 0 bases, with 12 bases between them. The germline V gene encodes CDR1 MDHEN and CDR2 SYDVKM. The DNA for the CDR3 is TGTGCCAGCACTGTGAGGCGCTTGAACACTGAAGCTTTCTTT. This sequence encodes CASTVRRLNTEAFF.

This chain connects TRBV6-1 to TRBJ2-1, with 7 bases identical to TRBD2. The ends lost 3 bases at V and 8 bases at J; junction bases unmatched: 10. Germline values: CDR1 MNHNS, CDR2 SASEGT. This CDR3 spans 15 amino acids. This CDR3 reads CASSDGAGAVDEQFF. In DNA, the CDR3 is TGTGCCAGCAGTGATGGGGCGGGAGCAGTCGATGAGCAGTTCTTC.

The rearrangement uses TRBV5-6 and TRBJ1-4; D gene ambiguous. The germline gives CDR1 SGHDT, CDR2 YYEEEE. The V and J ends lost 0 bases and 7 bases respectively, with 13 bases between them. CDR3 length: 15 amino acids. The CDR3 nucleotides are TGTGCCAGCAGCTTGGCCCCGGGCCGGGTTGAAAAACTGTTTTTT. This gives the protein CASSLAPGRVEKLFF.

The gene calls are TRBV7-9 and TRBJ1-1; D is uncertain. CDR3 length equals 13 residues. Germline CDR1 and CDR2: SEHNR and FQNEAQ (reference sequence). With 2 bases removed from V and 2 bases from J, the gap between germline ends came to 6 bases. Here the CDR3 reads CASSLLGNTEAFF. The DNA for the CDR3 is TGTGCCAGCAGCTTATTGGGAAACACTGAAGCTTTCTTT.

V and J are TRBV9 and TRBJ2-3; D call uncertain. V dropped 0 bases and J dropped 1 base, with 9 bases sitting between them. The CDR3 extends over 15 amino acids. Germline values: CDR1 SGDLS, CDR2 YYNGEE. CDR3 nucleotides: TGTGCCAGCAGCGTAGTAGGGTGGGGCACAGATACGCAGTATTTT. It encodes CASSVVGWGTDTQYF. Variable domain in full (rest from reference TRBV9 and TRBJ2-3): DSGVTQTPKHLITATGQRVTLRCSPRSGDLSVYWYQQSLDQGLQFLIQYYNGEERAKGNILERFSAQQFPDLHSELNLSSLELGDSALYFCASSVVGWGTDTQYFGPGTRLTVL.

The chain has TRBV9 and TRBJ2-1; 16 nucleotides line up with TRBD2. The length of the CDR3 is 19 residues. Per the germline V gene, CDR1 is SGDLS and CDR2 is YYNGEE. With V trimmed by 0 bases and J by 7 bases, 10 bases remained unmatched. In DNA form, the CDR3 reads TGTGCCAGCAGCGTAGGCCCAGGGTCGGGACTAGCGGGGGGGAATGAGCAGTTCTTC. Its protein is CASSVGPGSGLAGGNEQFF.

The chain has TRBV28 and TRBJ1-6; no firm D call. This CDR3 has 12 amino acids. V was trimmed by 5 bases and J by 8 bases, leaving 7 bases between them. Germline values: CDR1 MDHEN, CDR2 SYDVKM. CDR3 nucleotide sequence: TGTGCCAGCAGTCCCCTTTATTCACCCCTCCACTTT. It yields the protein CASSPLYSPLHF.

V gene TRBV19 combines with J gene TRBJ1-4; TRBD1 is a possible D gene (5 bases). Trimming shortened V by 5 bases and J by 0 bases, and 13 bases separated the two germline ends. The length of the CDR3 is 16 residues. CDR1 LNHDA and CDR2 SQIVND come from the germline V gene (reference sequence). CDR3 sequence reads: CASSLDGGTTNEKLFF. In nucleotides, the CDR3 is TGTGCCAGTAGTCTCGACGGGGGTACAACTAATGAAAAACTGTTTTTT.

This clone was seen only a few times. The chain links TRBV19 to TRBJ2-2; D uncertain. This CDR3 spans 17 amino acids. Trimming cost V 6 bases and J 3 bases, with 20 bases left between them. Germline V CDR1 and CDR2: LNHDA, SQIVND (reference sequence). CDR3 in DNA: TGTGCCAGTAGCCAAATAGCTACCCGGAGCGACACCGGGGAGCTGTTTTTT. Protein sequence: CASSQIATRSDTGELFF.

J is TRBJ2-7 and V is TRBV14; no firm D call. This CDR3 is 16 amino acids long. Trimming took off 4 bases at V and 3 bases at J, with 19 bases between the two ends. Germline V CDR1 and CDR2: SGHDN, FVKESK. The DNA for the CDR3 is TGTGCCAGCAGCCCAACAACAGCGAAAAGAGACTACGAGCAGTACTTC. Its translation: CASSPTTAKRDYEQYF.

The CDR3 coding sequence is TGTGCCAGCAGCTTCGGCACCCCTCGAGGTGGCTACACCTTC. It translates to CASSFGTPRGGYTF. The rearrangement joins TRBV6-5 to TRBJ1-2; D gene unclear. CDR1 is MNHEY, CDR2 SVGAGI, per germline. The CDR3 runs to 14 residues. V shed 6 bases and J shed 7 bases, with 18 bases lying between them.

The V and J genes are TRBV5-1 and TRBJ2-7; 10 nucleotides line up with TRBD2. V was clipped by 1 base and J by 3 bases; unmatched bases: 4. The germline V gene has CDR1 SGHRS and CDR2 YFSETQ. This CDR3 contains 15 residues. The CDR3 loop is CASSLIAGGLYEQYF. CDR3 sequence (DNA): TGCGCCAGCAGCTTGATAGCGGGAGGACTCTACGAGCAGTACTTC.

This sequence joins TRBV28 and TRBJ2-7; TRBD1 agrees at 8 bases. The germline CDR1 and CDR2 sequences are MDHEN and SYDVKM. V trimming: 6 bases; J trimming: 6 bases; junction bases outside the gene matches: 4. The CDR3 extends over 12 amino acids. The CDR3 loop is CASRDTGGEQYF. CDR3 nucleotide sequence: TGTGCCAGCAGGGACACAGGGGGCGAGCAGTACTTC.

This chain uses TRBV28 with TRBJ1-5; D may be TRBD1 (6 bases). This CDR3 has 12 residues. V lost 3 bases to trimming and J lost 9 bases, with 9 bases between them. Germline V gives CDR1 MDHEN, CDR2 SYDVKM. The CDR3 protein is CASSLGALPQHF. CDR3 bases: TGTGCCAGCAGTTTGGGGGCTTTGCCCCAGCATTTT.

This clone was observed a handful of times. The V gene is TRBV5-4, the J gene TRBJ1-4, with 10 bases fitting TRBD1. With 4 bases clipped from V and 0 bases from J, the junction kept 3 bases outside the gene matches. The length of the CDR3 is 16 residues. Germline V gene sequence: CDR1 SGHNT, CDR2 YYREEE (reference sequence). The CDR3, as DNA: TGTGCCAGCAGCCTGGGACAGGGGCCAACTAATGAAAAACTGTTTTTT. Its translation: CASSLGQGPTNEKLFF. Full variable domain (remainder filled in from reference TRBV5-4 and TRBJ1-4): ETGVTQSPTHLIKTRGQQVTLRCSSQSGHNTVSWYQQALGQGPQFIFQYYREEENGRGNFPPRFSGLQFPNYSSELNVNALELDDSALYLCASSLGQGPTNEKLFFGSGTQLSVL.

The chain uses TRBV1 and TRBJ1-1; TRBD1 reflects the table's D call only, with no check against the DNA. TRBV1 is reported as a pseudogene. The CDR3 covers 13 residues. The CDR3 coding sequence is TGCACCAGCAGCCAGCAGGGGAACACTGAAGCTTTCTTT. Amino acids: CTSSQQGNTEAFF.

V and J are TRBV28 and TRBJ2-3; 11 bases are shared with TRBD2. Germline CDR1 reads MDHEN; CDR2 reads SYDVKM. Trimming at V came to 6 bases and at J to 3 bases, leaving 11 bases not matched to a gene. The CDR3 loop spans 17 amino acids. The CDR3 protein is CASSPDRLAGGTDTQYF. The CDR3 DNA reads TGTGCCAGCAGCCCTGATCGGCTAGCGGGGGGTACAGATACGCAGTATTTT.